Sequencing of this TCR beta chain was carried out in a study of cytomegalovirus exposure and HLA in healthy donors (dated by TCRdb to 2016 to 2017). About the investigation overall: An earlier analysis of about 530 of the donors reported around 280 Gb of sequence data and 100 million to 120 million unique TCR beta sequences obtained from about 179 million T cells. A later analysis re-analyzed previously published TCR beta repertoires from 666 donors and added high-resolution HLA genotyping to study TCR occurrence patterns. Rather than using new phenotypic data, the later analysis identified candidate immune exposures from TCR beta sequences and from how often those sequences occurred across donors. All discovery cohort repertoires had been generated on a single sequencing platform. High-throughput TCR immunosequencing, statistical association of individual TCRs with disease status, and machine learning were combined to predict cytomegalovirus infection status. The study used immunosequencing to profile the T cell repertoires of around 600 subjects and linked those repertoires to cytomegalovirus serostatus. The number of typed donors differed by locus: about 620-640 for A, B, C, DRB1 and DQB1; 522 for DQA1; fewer than 610 for DPA1; and around 450 for DPB1. The study aimed to test whether signatures of past pathogen exposure could be identified by cataloging public T cell receptors. Among a few hundred genotyped donors of the cohort, an average of approximately 240,000 unique TCR beta nucleotide sequences were sequenced per donor, roughly a sixth of them non-productive. HLA typing covered class I and class II loci at four-digit resolution. Besides the first cohort of roughly 660 subjects, a separate validation cohort made up of 120 different subjects was used. An earlier analysis of several hundred of the donors applied high-throughput TCR beta sequencing to assess whether each TCR beta V gene segment acted as functional or pseudogenic. Donor age, sex, ethnicity and CMV serostatus were compiled together with the repertoire data. Roughly five DR-DQ haplotypes were treated as single units for association and clustering because of strong linkage in the cohort. Of the 398 genotyped donors, less than 85% were placed in the genetic ancestry cluster associated with self-reported Caucasian donors. An early release that covered more than 550 HLA-typed donors contained 300 to 350 gigabases of sequencing data and tens of millions of unique TCR sequences. A later genetic analysis took genome-wide SNP genotypes for about 60% of the roughly 670 donors and used that subset as a discovery cohort. Overall study results and their limits: A further reported finding was that TCR beta sequences accurately predicted the HLA-A and HLA-B alleles for most subjects in the first cohort. The classifier was reported to diagnose cytomegalovirus status with high specificity and sensitivity in both the original and validation cohorts. A later genetic analysis reported fewer N-insertions in productive TCRs among donors in an Asian-associated ancestry cluster than the approximately 670-donor mean. A cluster of highly shared sequence variants was judged likely to be a technical artifact of the sequencing pipeline. While some public TCRs were present in many individuals, most TCR sequences turned up only very rarely across donors. The authors suggested that the approach could potentially be extended to other disease states and immunological phenotypes. Most CMV-associated TCR beta chains appeared to be HLA-restricted in a later analysis, and the HLA associations seemed to be driven largely by CMV exposure. In a later genetic analysis, a missense DCLRE1C variant was associated with V-gene and J-gene trimming of TCR beta chains, and the association was replicated in an independent cohort. A later analysis found that HLA-associated TCR beta chains were more clonally expanded and had lower generation probabilities than equally common non-associated chains. When HLA alleles, especially DR and DQ, strongly co-occurred, TCR associations were difficult to assign to individual alleles. Linkage disequilibrium might explain the correlated functional status among segregating V segments, but an unknown experimental factor could not be ruled out. Roughly uniform sequencing depth across donors was assumed in presence/absence analyses, although this assumption may not hold. CMV serostatus was the only immune exposure information available for the cohort. Because the 87-base-pair reads could not distinguish some IMGT-functional V segments, including TRBV6-2 and TRBV6-3, those segments were excluded. HLA typing was unavailable for some donors at each locus, so association tests used only the typed subset. An earlier analysis of approximately 570 of the donors showed that most TCR beta V segments appeared in productive rearrangements either about 87% or about 30% of the time, which broadly matched IMGT annotations. In vitro tests confirmed that a few of the cytomegalovirus-associated TCR beta chains recognize cytomegalovirus antigens. Only TCR beta chains were sequenced in this cohort, and the absence of alpha or paired-chain data limited detectable features. Specific HLA alleles were associated with 15,000 to 20,000 TCR beta sequences at a false discovery rate of 0.05 in a later analysis. According to a later analysis, parvovirus B19, influenza, CMV and Epstein-Barr virus appeared linked to several top co-occurrence clusters. The earlier analysis of approximately 560 of the donors excluded roughly 16 rarely observed V segments, including chromosome 9 orphons, because counts were too low. The study listed approximately 150 TCR beta chains as associated with cytomegalovirus. In a later analysis, TCR association rates were found to vary across HLA loci, with the most associated TCRs seen for DRB1 alleles and the fewest for HLA-C alleles.

The cohort comprised fewer than 700 healthy bone marrow donors. All cohort members were sampled while nominally healthy, although unrecorded immune exposures were likely present. The donor tested CMV seronegative and was one of the 352 seronegative cohort members. Every donor gave a peripheral blood sample, and the peripheral blood mononuclear cells from that sample were used for TCR beta sequencing. Genomic DNA was extracted from the blood cell samples with the Qiagen DNeasy Blood Extraction Kit. Of note for this clone: There is no known antigen for this receptor. No per-base quality is available; no much larger clone lies one base away.

Per the germline V gene, SGHNT is the CDR1 and YENEEA is the CDR2. The CDR3 starts with the cysteine, ends with the phenylalanine, and has 12 residues. Only the CDR3 DNA is retained, 36 bases long and in frame from the first base. For this chain, trimming is 2 bases at the V end and 8 bases at the J end, and the number of junction bases without a gene match is 0. Libraries were constructed by the immunoSEQ multiplex PCR assay. For the multiplex PCR, a mixture combining 60 forward primers for TCR Vbeta segments and 13 reverse primers for TCR Jbeta segments was used. The CDR3 region of rearranged TCR beta genes was amplified from genomic DNA by a multiplex PCR assay. On the Illumina HiSeq System, the amplified TCR beta libraries were sequenced as 87-base-pair reads. The paper's data handling went like this. Across the 600 to 700 repertoires, a later analysis counted 78 million or so unique TCR beta chains, some 11 million of which were shared by at least two donors. Raw reads were error-corrected and collapsed into unique sequences with a nearest-neighbor algorithm that merged closely related sequences to remove PCR and sequencing errors. Alignment of CDR3 sequences to IMGT reference sequences was used to assign V, D and J gene segments. For a sequence to be retained, at least a six-nucleotide match to both a V gene segment and a J gene segment was required. Rearrangements were called productive when the CDR3 lacked stop codons and stayed in frame with V and J; all others were non-productive. CDR3 was defined according to IMGT convention as the region running from the second conserved V-encoded cysteine to the conserved J-encoded phenylalanine. In an earlier analysis of approximately 590 of the donors, sequences lacking an unambiguous match to a single V gene segment were excluded. In an earlier analysis of approximately 550 of the donors, V segments were called functional above 56.7% productive rearrangements and were called segregating when the between-donor standard deviation exceeded 5%. A statistical classification framework was built to diagnose cytomegalovirus status from the catalog of TCR beta chain sequences. A later analysis assigned V and J genes by comparing TCR nucleotide sequences with IMGT/GENE-DB human TR gene sequences. In a later analysis, CDR3 sequences and most-parsimonious VDJ recombination scenarios were assigned using the TCRdist pipeline. In a later analysis, each TCR beta chain was defined by its CDR3 amino acid sequence together with its V-gene family, and reads without a unique V-gene family were excluded. In a later analysis, fewer than 600 highly shared, low-generation-probability nucleotide sequences were removed to address suspected cross-contamination and a sequencing artifact. In a later analysis, a clonal expansion index for each public chain was calculated from normalized within-repertoire ranks of inferred template counts. A later analysis computed generation probabilities with a VDJ recombination model fitted to out-of-frame rearrangements, and checked the results against IGoR. In a later analysis, TCR-TCR, TCR-HLA and TCR-CMV co-occurrence was scored with hypergeometric tests, and a repertoire-size bias correction was applied to TCR pairs. To estimate false discovery rates, a later analysis permuted the HLA or CMV assignments 20 times. In a later analysis, co-occurring TCRs were grouped using DBSCAN, with TCRdist sequence similarity added in when clustering inside HLA-allele-positive subsets. Repertoires with fewer than 30,000 or more than 120,000 public chains, plus five repertoires with anomalous nucleotide sharing, were excluded from co-occurrence clustering. TCRdb re-hosts the immuneACCESS table, in-frame sequences only. Its copies lack some clones; in the studies checked, an unresolved V gene accounts for under half of them, and the cause for the rest is not known. The V and J calls and the clone size are those of that table, but D and trimming were determined from the DNA. The sample records 74,000 or so clones, approximately 67% of which are singletons. The ten largest make up about 2.1% of the sample.

The source is a woman aged 25-40 years in good health and CMV-seronegative. Recombination connected TRBV11-3 to TRBJ2-1; a stretch of 7 junction bases matches TRBD2. Sequenced input: PBMCs. Here the CDR3 is given as CASSLSGDEQFF. The DNA reads as follows: TGTGCCAGCAGCTTAAGCGGGGATGAGCAGTTCTTC.